This T cell receptor beta chain was recovered during a study of human thymus T cells. Resections that were taken during corrective heart surgery supplied the thymus tissue. Serving as donors were healthy Finnish infants, each of whom was having open corrective surgery for congenital heart defects. Worth noting for this clone: Its antigen is still unknown.

Study-level points and caveats: A high degree of thymic repertoire overlap among unrelated individuals was reported in related research. Thymic and blood repertoires seemed to favor certain V and J genes.

The CDR3 length is 15 residues. The V and J ends lost 0 bases and 5 bases respectively, with 13 bases between them. The germline V gene has CDR1 LNHNV and CDR2 YYDKDF (reference sequence). Repertoires were generated with immunoSEQ multiplex PCR, while TCRdb's copy carries only in-frame clones and drops some. The sample has some 130,000 clones, around 94% seen once. Sequencing was performed on thymus tissue. J is TRBJ2-5 and V is TRBV15; perhaps TRBD2 as D (5 bases). The receptor was derived from a boy under three years old with a congenital heart defect but otherwise immunologically healthy. The CDR3, as DNA: TGTGCCACCAGCAGAGATCGGAGGTCTAGGGAGACCCAGTACTTC. Translation gives CATSRDRRSRETQYF.